These 21 T cell receptor beta chains were all obtained from the same sample, sequenced in a study of cytomegalovirus exposure and HLA in healthy donors. This PCR relied on a set of 60 Vbeta primers and 13 Jbeta primers. Sequencing used immunoSEQ multiplex PCR; TCRdb keeps in-frame clones, though not all of them. The sample has some 150,000 clones, about four fifths seen once. Sample: PBMCs. Receptors originate from a man aged 45-60 years in good health and CMV-seropositive.

This clone was counted between two and nine times. The chain is built from TRBV28 and TRBJ1-2, with 11 bases aligning to TRBD1. Germline CDR1 MDHEN, CDR2 SYDVKM. This CDR3 spans 15 amino acids. V shed 5 bases and J 8 bases; nucleotides not matched to a gene: 10. The chain's CDR3 is CASSAGQGARRGYTF. Written as DNA, the CDR3 is TGTGCCAGCAGTGCTGGACAGGGGGCTAGGCGGGGCTACACCTTC.

The chain combines TRBV9 with TRBJ2-1; 8 bases are a match to TRBD2. After removal of 4 bases from V and 7 bases from J, the junction contained 13 bases not matched to a gene. In germline, CDR1 is SGDLS, CDR2 YYNGEE. CDR3 size: 16 residues. Here the CDR3 reads CASSSSGLADENEQFF. CDR3 nucleotide sequence: TGTGCCAGCAGCTCATCAGGACTAGCCGACGAGAATGAGCAGTTCTTC.

The CDR3 sequence is CASSGTSGRAAGELFF. CDR3 DNA: TGTGCCAGCAGCGGAACTAGCGGGAGGGCCGCCGGGGAGCTGTTTTTT. The chain uses TRBV5-6 and TRBJ2-2; 13 positions match TRBD2. The CDR3 contains 16 residues. V dropped 4 bases and J dropped 6; count of bases not matched to a gene: 6. The germline V gene encodes CDR1 SGHDT and CDR2 YYEEEE. The variable domain in full, completed from reference TRBV5-6 and TRBJ2-2, reads DAGVTQSPTHLIKTRGQQVTLRCSPKSGHDTVSWYQQALGQGPQFIFQYYEEEERQRGNFPDRFSGHQFPNYSSELNVNALLLGDSALYLCASSGTSGRAAGELFFGEGSRLTVL.

This clone came up a few times. The chain is built from TRBV30 and TRBJ1-4, with 8 bases matching TRBD1. The CDR3 length is 14 residues. Losses at the gene ends were 3 bases for V and 5 bases for J; bases not matched to a gene: 5. Germline V lookup: CDR1 GTSNPN, CDR2 SVGIG (reference sequence). The CDR3 DNA sequence: TGTGCCTGGAGGGGGAGGACAGGGAATGAAAAACTGTTTTTT. The encoded protein is CAWRGRTGNEKLFF.

The chain joins TRBV19 to TRBJ2-7, with TRBD1 matching 8 bases. Germline V gene data show CDR1 as LNHDA and CDR2 as SQIVND (reference sequence). The ends lost 5 bases at V and 3 bases at J; junction bases unmatched: 6. The CDR3 runs to 14 residues. CDR3 sequence (DNA): TGTGCCAGTAGTGTACCGGGACAGGACTACGAGCAGTACTTC. Protein sequence: CASSVPGQDYEQYF.

This clone has only a few counts. The CDR3 nucleotides are TGTGCCAGTGCAATTTCGGGAGGGGAAGAGACCCAGTACTTC. The encoded protein is CASAISGGEETQYF. V gene TRBV10-3 combines with J gene TRBJ2-5; 8 bases map to TRBD2. The V and J ends lost 10 bases and 3 bases, in that order; junction bases with no gene match: 10. Per germline, CDR1 ENHRY and CDR2 SYGVKD. The CDR3 length is 14 residues.

The chain is built from TRBV11-2 and TRBJ2-7; 7 bases fit TRBD2. Germline V gene lookup returns CDR1 SGHAT and CDR2 FQNNGV. The CDR3 is 16 residues long. V shed 8 bases, J shed 2 bases, and the junction held 15 bases outside the gene matches. CDR3 coding DNA: TGTGCCAGCCGCCCCCTGAGCCGCGGGAGAACCTACGAGCAGTACTTC. Translated: CASRPLSRGRTYEQYF.

For this clone: Different DNA sequences within this sample yield the same CDR3. The genes are TRBV5-1 and TRBJ2-1; the match to TRBD2 covers 9 bases. The CDR3 sequence is 16 residues long. Unmatched junction bases numbered 10, after V lost 7 bases and J lost 2 bases. From germline, CDR1 is SGHRS and CDR2 YFSETQ. CDR3 DNA: TGCGCCAGCCGTAGGTCAGCGGGAGGTCCCTACAATGAGCAGTTCTTC. It codes for CASRRSAGGPYNEQFF.

The rearrangement joins TRBV7-2 to TRBJ1-5, with 7 bases that match TRBD1. The CDR3 loop spans 13 amino acids. Germline CDR1 is SGHTA and CDR2 is FQGNSA. V dropped 6 bases and J dropped 5; count of bases not matched to a gene: 4. This chain's CDR3 is CASRMTGYQPQHF. The CDR3 DNA is TGTGCCAGCAGAATGACAGGGTATCAGCCCCAGCATTTT.

As concerns this clone: One end of the junction does not line up with germline, which may come from a read error. At the DNA level, this CDR3 is encoded by other sequences in the same sample as well. J is TRBJ2-7 and V is TRBV2; D might be TRBD1 (5 bases). The CDR3 consists of 12 residues. Germline V gene sequence: CDR1 SNHLY, CDR2 FYNNEI. The CDR3: CASSDRVYEQYF. Here the CDR3 DNA reads TGTGCCAGCAGTGACAGGGTCTACGAGCAATACTTC.

This clone was observed a single time. The chain links TRBV5-6 to TRBJ2-1; the match to TRBD2 covers 14 bases. The CDR3 runs 15 residues. V shed 4 bases and J 9 bases; nucleotides not matched to a gene: 6. Germline V gene data show CDR1 as SGHDT and CDR2 as YYEEEE. The DNA for the CDR3 is TGTGCCAGCAGCCTCGGACTAGCGGGAGGCCTTGAGCAGTTCTTC. It translates to CASSLGLAGGLEQFF.

V usage is TRBV19 and J usage is TRBJ2-1, with TRBD2 as a possible D gene (6 bases). Trimming pared 4 bases from V and 4 bases from J, leaving 14 bases between. Germline CDR1 and CDR2: LNHDA and SQIVND (reference sequence). The CDR3 consists of 15 residues. CDR3 sequence reads: CASSKAGTPYNEQFF. The CDR3 DNA reads TGTGCCAGTAGTAAAGCCGGGACTCCGTACAATGAGCAGTTCTTC. Together with reference TRBV19 and TRBJ2-1, the CDR3 gives the full variable domain: DGGITQSPKYLFRKEGQNVTLSCEQNLNHDAMYWYRQDPGQGLRLIYYSQIVNDFQKGDIAEGYSVSREKKESFPLTVTSAQKNPTAFYLCASSKAGTPYNEQFFGPGTRLTVL.

The genes are TRBV7-8 and TRBJ1-1; the D gene is possibly TRBD1 (5 bases). Looked up from germline, CDR1 is SGHVS and CDR2 is FQNEAQ. The CDR3 extends over 15 amino acids. V lost 1 base to trimming and J lost 1 base, with 10 bases between them. The CDR3 coding sequence is TGTGCCAGCAGCTTAGGGGAGGGGCCGAACACTGAAGCTTTCTTT. It translates to CASSLGEGPNTEAFF.

The chain couples TRBV19 to TRBJ2-7, with TRBD2 matching over 10 bases. The V and J ends lost 1 base and 3 bases, in that order; junction bases with no gene match: 3. CDR1 and CDR2 (germline): LNHDA, SQIVND (reference sequence). CDR3 size: 15 residues. The CDR3 here is CASSIVAGGDYEQYF. The CDR3, as DNA: TGTGCCAGTAGTATAGTAGCGGGAGGCGACTACGAGCAGTACTTC.

This clone was seen a few times. The chain carries TRBV18 and TRBJ1-4, with a possible D match to TRBD1 (5 bases). CDR1 and CDR2 (germline): KGHSH, LQKENI. Between the trimmed V and J ends, which lost 2 bases and 1 base, there was a span of 8 bases. CDR3 length: 15 amino acids. In DNA, the CDR3 is TGTGCCAGCTCACCAGAACAGGAAACTAATGAAAAACTGTTTTTT. Residues: CASSPEQETNEKLFF.

The chain recombines TRBV18 with TRBJ2-1; the match to TRBD1 covers 9 bases. The V segment lost 1 base and the J segment 4 bases; nucleotides outside the gene matches: 5. This CDR3 is built from 16 residues. In germline, CDR1 is KGHSH, CDR2 LQKENI. CDR3 region: CASSPLGQGLYNEQFF. The CDR3 nucleotides read TGTGCCAGCTCACCACTGGGACAGGGCCTATACAATGAGCAGTTCTTC. The complete variable domain, with remaining parts taken from reference TRBV18 and TRBJ2-1, reads NAGVMQNPRHLVRRRGQEARLRCSPMKGHSHVYWYRQLPEEGLKFMVYLQKENIIDESGMPKERFSAEFPKEGPSILRIQQVVRGDSAAYFCASSPLGQGLYNEQFFGPGTRLTVL.

The rearrangement links TRBV4-2 to TRBJ1-6; TRBD1 might be the D (6 bases). The V gene lost 4 bases and the J gene lost 7 bases, with 11 bases spanning the gap. The CDR3 is 14 residues long. Germline V gene sequence: CDR1 LGHNA, CDR2 YNFKEQ. The CDR3 sequence is CASSPGQPNSPLHF. The CDR3 region has the DNA TGTGCCAGCAGCCCCGGACAGCCGAATTCACCCCTCCACTTT.

This rearrangement joins TRBV28 to TRBJ2-3; 11 bases fit TRBD2. The ends lost 5 bases at V and 6 bases at J; junction bases unmatched: 4. The CDR3 is made up of 14 amino acids. Per the germline V gene, CDR1 is MDHEN and CDR2 is SYDVKM. CDR3 amino acids: CASSLIAGGDTQYF. The CDR3 DNA sequence: TGTGCCAGCAGTCTAATAGCGGGAGGGGATACGCAGTATTTT.

This sequence joins TRBV2 and TRBJ2-7; 16 bases match TRBD2. The CDR3 runs 19 residues. V shed 1 base and J 0 bases; nucleotides not matched to a gene: 6. Germline CDR1 SNHLY, CDR2 FYNNEI. The CDR3 reads CASSEVQGLAGGSSYEQYF. As DNA, the CDR3 is TGTGCCAGCAGTGAAGTCCAGGGACTAGCGGGAGGGAGCTCCTACGAGCAGTACTTC.

This clone was seen only once. This chain joins TRBV4-2 and TRBJ2-7; weak D call: TRBD2 (5 bases). The CDR3 contains 13 residues. CDR1 and CDR2 (germline): LGHNA, YNFKEQ. The V end was cut by 2 bases, the J end by 2 bases, with 7 bases between. CDR3 in amino acids: CASSQNSAYEQYF. CDR3 in DNA: TGTGCCAGCAGCCAAAATAGCGCCTACGAGCAGTACTTC.

The chain is built from TRBV19 and TRBJ1-2, with D possibly matching TRBD1 (6 bases). V was clipped by 5 bases and J by 7 bases, with 20 bases between them. The germline CDR1 and CDR2 sequences are LNHDA and SQIVND (reference sequence). The CDR3 is 15 amino acids. The CDR3 spells CASSDQFGQGFGYTF. In DNA, the CDR3 is TGTGCCAGTAGTGACCAATTTGGGCAGGGGTTTGGCTACACCTTC.